This T cell receptor beta chain was identified in a study of CD4 T cells in relation to SARS-CoV-2 and coronaviruses. In the study overall: PBMCs were cultured with antigen for less than twelve days before TCR beta sequencing.

CD4+ T cells from unexposed donors were obtained before the COVID-19 pandemic (2011-2018). CD4+ T cells were isolated from the cells after nine to eleven days of culture. Cultures received half-medium IL-2 refreshes on days 3 and 7. Study-wide results and caveats: Roughly three fifths of donors had memory CD4+ clonotypes crossrecognizing SARS-CoV-2 and common cold coronavirus spike.

With respect to this clone: Its antigen is unidentified.

The V segment lost 7 bases and the J segment 7 bases; nucleotides outside the gene matches: 16. CDR3 length equals 16 residues. Per germline, CDR1 MNHEY and CDR2 SMNVEV (reference sequence). Here immunoSEQ multiplex PCR was the method, and the copy in TCRdb shows in-frame clones only, minus some. This sample has tens of thousands of clones, with approximately 82% found just once. This chain connects TRBV27 to TRBJ2-3; 8 positions match TRBD1. Sequenced sample: CD4+ T cells from PBMCs, cultured in vitro. The sequence was obtained from a human donor in good health. The chain's CDR3 is CASTLWAGQGMNTQYF. In DNA form, the CDR3 reads TGTGCCAGCACCCTATGGGCCGGACAGGGTATGAATACGCAGTATTTT.